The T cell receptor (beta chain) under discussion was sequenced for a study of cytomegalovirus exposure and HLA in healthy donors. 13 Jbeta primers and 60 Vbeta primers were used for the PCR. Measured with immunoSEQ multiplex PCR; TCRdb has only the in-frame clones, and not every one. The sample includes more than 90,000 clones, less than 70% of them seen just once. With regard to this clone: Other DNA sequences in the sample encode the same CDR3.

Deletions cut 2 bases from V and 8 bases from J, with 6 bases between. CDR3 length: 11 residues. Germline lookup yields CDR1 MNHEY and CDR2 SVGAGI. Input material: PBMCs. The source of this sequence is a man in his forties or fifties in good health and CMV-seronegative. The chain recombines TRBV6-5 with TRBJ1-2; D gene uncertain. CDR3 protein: CASSYAGGYTF. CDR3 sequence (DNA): TGTGCCAGCAGTTACGCCGGGGGCTACACCTTC.